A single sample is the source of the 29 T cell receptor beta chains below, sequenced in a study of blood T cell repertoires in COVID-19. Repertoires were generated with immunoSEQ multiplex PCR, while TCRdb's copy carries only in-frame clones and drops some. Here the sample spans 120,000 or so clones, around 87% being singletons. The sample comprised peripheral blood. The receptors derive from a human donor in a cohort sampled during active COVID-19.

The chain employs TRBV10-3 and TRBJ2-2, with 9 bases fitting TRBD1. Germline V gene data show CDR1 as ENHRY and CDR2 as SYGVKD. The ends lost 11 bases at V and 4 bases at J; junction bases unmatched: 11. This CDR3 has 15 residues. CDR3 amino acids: CAAKGPGQGTGELFF. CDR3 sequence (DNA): TGTGCCGCCAAGGGACCGGGACAGGGCACCGGGGAGCTGTTTTTT.

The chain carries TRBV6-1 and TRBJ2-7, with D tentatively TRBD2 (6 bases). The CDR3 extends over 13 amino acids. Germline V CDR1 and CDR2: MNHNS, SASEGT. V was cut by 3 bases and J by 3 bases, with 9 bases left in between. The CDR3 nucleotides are TGTGCCAGCAGTGAGTCGCGGGGCTACGAGCAGTACTTC. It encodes CASSESRGYEQYF.

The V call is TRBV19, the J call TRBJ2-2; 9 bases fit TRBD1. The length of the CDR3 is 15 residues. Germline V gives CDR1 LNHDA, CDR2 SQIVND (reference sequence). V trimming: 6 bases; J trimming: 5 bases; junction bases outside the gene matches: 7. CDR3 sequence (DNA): TGTGCCAGTAGCCAAACGACAGGGGGGACCGGGGAGCTGTTTTTT. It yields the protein CASSQTTGGTGELFF.

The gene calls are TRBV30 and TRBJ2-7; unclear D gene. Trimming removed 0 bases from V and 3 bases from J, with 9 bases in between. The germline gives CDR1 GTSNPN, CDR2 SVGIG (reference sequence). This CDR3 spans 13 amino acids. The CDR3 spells CAWSVGSFYEQYF. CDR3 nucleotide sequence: TGTGCCTGGAGTGTAGGTAGCTTCTACGAGCAGTACTTC.

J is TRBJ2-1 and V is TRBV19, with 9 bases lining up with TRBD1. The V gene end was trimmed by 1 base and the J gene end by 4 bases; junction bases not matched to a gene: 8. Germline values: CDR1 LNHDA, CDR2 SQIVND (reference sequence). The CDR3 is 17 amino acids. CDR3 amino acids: CASSIAHTGTGYNEQFF. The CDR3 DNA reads TGTGCCAGTAGTATAGCCCACACTGGGACAGGGTACAATGAGCAGTTCTTC.

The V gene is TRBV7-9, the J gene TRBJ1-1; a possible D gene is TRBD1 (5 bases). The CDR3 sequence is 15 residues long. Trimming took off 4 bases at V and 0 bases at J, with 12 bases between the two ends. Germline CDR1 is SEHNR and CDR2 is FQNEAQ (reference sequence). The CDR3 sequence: CASSSGRRVNTEAFF. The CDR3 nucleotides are TGTGCCAGCAGCTCAGGGAGGAGGGTGAACACTGAAGCTTTCTTT.

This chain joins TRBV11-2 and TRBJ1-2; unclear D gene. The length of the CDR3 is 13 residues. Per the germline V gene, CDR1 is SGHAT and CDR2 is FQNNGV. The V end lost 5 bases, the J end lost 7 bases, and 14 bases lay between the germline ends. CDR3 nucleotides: TGTGCCAGCAGCCCCCAAGGAGAATTTGGCTACACCTTC. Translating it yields CASSPQGEFGYTF. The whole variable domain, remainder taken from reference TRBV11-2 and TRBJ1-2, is EAGVAQSPRYKIIEKRQSVAFWCNPISGHATLYWYQQILGQGPKLLIQFQNNGVVDDSQLPKDRFSAERLKGVDSTLKIQPAKLEDSAVYLCASSPQGEFGYTFGSGTRLTVV.

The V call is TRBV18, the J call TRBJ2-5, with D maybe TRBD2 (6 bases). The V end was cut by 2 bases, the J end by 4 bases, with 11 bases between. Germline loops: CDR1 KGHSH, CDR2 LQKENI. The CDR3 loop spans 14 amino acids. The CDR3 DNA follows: TGTGCCAGCTCACCATTGGGGGGTAGAGAGACCCAGTACTTC. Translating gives CASSPLGGRETQYF.

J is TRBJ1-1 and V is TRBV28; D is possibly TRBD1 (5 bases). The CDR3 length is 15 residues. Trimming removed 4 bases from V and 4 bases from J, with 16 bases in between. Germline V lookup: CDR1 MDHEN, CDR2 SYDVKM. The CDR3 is CASSSGGTRPTEAFF. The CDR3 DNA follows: TGTGCCAGCAGTTCTGGGGGGACGAGGCCCACTGAAGCTTTCTTT.

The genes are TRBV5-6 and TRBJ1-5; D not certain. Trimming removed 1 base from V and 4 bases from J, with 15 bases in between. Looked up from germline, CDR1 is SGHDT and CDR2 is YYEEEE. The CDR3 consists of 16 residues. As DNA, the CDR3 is TGTGCCAGCAGCTTGAAAGGCCGACTTACGAATCAGCCCCAGCATTTT. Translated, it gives CASSLKGRLTNQPQHF.

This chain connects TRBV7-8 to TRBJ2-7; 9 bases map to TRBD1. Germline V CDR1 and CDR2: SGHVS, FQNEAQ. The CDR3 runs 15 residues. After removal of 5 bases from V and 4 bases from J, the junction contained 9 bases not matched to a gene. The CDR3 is CASSAMDRGRYEQYF. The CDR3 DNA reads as TGTGCCAGCAGCGCAATGGACAGGGGACGGTACGAGCAGTACTTC. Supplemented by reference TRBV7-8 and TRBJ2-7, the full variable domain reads GAGVSQSPRYKVAKRGQDVALRCDPISGHVSLFWYQQALGQGPEFLTYFQNEAQLDKSGLPSDRFFAERPEGSVSTLKIQRTQQEDSAVYLCASSAMDRGRYEQYFGPGTRLTVT.

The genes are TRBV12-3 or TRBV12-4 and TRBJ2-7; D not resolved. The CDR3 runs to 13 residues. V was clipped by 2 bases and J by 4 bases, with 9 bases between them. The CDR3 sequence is CASSLKFGYEQYF. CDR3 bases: TGTGCCAGCAGTTTAAAATTCGGGTACGAGCAGTACTTC.

The CDR3 DNA reads as TGTGCCAGCAGGGTCTTGACAGGGGCCGGGGAGCTGTTTTTT. Translating it yields CASRVLTGAGELFF. This sequence joins TRBV2 and TRBJ2-2; TRBD1 agrees at 8 bases. The CDR3 length is 14 residues. Germline-derived CDR1 and CDR2 are SNHLY and FYNNEI. V was clipped by 6 bases and J by 6 bases; unmatched bases: 6.

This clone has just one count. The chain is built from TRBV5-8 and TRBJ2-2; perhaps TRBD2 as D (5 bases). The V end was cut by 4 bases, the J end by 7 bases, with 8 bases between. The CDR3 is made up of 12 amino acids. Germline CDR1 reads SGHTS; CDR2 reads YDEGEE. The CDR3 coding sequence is TGTGCCAGCAGCCGTCGGGGCGGGGAGCTGTTTTTT. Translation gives CASSRRGGELFF.

The DNA for the CDR3 is TGTGCCAGCAGTCGGGGGGGATTGGAGGGTGGCTACACCTTC. Amino acids: CASSRGGLEGGYTF. V and J are TRBV28 and TRBJ1-2; maybe TRBD1 (5 bases). The CDR3 contains 14 residues. V was shortened by 5 bases and J by 7 bases, with 17 bases between the two germline ends. CDR1 is MDHEN and CDR2 is SYDVKM in the germline V gene.

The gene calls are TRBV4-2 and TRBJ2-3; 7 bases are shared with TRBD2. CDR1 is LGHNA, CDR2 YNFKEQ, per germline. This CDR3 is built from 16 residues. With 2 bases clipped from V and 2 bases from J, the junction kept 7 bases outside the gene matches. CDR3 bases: TGTGCCAGCAGCCAATCAGCGGGACCACTCACAGATACGCAGTATTTT. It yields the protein CASSQSAGPLTDTQYF.

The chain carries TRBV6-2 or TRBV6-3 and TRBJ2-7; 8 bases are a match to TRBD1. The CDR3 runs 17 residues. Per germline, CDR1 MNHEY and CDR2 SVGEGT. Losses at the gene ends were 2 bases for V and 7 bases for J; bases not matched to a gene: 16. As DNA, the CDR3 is TGTGCCAGCAGTTACCGACCCTTAGACAGGGGAAGGAAAGAGCAGTACTTC. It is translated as CASSYRPLDRGRKEQYF.

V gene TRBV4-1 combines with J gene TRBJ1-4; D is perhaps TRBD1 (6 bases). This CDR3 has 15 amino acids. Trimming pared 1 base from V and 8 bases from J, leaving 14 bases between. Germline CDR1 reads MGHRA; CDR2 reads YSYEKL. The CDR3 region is CASSQVEGVGEKLFF. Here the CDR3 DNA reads TGCGCCAGCAGCCAAGTCGAGGGGGTAGGAGAAAAACTGTTTTTT.

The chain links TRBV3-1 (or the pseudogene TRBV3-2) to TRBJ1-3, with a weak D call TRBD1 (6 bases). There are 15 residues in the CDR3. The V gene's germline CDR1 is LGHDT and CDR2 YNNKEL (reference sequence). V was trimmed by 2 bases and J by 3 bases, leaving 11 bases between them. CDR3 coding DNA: TGTGCCAGCAGCCAAAACAGGGAAAGTGGAAACACCATATATTTT. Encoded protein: CASSQNRESGNTIYF.

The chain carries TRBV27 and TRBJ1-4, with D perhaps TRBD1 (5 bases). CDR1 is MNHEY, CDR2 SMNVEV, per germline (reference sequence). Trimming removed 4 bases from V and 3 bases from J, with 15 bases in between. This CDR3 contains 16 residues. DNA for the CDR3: TGTGCCAGCAGTTCACCAGGGACTTCGTCTAATGAAAAACTGTTTTTT. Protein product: CASSSPGTSSNEKLFF. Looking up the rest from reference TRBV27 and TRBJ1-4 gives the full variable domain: EAQVTQNPRYLITVTGKKLTVTCSQNMNHEYMSWYRQDPGLGLRQIYYSMNVEVTDKGDVPEGYKVSRKEKRNFPLILESPSPNQTSLYFCASSSPGTSSNEKLFFGSGTQLSVL.

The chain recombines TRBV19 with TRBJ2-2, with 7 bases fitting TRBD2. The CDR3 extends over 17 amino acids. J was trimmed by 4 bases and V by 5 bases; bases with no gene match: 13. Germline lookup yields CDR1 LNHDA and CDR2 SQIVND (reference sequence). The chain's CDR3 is CASSQKAGNGVTGELFF. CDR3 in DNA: TGTGCCAGTAGTCAAAAAGCGGGAAACGGGGTCACCGGGGAGCTGTTTTTT.

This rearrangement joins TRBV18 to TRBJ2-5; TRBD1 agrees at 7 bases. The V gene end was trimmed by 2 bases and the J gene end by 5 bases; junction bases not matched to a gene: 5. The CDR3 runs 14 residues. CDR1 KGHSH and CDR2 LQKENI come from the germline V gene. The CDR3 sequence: CASSPNRGRETQYF. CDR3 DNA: TGTGCCAGCTCACCAAACAGGGGTAGGGAGACCCAGTACTTC. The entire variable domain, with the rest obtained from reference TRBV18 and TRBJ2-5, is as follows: NAGVMQNPRHLVRRRGQEARLRCSPMKGHSHVYWYRQLPEEGLKFMVYLQKENIIDESGMPKERFSAEFPKEGPSILRIQQVVRGDSAAYFCASSPNRGRETQYFGPGTRLLVL.

CDR3 loop: CASSYHRIRGFTEAFF. Here the CDR3 DNA reads TGTGCCAGCAGTTATCACAGGATCAGGGGTTTCACTGAAGCTTTCTTT. This chain links TRBV6-5 with TRBJ1-1, with a possible D match to TRBD1 (6 bases). The V end lost 3 bases, the J end lost 4 bases, and 18 bases lay between the germline ends. CDR3 length: 16 amino acids. CDR1 and CDR2 from the germline V gene are MNHEY and SVGAGI.

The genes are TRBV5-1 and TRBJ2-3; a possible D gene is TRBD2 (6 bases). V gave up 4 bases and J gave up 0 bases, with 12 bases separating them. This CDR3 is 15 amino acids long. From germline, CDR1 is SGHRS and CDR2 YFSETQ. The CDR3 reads CASSQAGPSTDTQYF. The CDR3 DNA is TGCGCCAGCAGCCAGGCGGGGCCCAGCACAGATACGCAGTATTTT.

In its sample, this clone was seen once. The CDR3 bases are TGTGCCACCCGACCGGGACTCTCTGGAAACACCATATATTTT. Residues: CATRPGLSGNTIYF. The chain couples TRBV28 to TRBJ1-3, with D tentatively TRBD1 (5 bases). V lost 10 bases, J lost 0 bases, and 13 bases lay in between. Germline V gives CDR1 MDHEN, CDR2 SYDVKM. The CDR3 has 14 amino acids.

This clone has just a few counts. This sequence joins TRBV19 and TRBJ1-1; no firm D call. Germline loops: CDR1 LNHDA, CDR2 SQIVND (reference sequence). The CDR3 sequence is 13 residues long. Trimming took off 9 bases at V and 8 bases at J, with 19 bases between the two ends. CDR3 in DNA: TGTGCCAGCTCGAAGCGGGCAGCGGGCGAAGCTTTCTTT. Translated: CASSKRAAGEAFF.

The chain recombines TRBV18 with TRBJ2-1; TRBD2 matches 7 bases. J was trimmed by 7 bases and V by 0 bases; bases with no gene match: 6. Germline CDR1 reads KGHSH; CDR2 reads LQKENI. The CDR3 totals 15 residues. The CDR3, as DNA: TGTGCCAGCTCACCACCCCCGGGAGGACTAAATGAGCAGTTCTTC. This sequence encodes CASSPPPGGLNEQFF.

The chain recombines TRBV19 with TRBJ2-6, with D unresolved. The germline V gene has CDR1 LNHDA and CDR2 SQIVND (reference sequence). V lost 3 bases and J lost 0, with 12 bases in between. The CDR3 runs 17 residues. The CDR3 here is CASSIAGMYSGANVLTF. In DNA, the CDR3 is TGTGCCAGTAGTATCGCTGGCATGTACTCTGGGGCCAACGTCCTGACTTTC. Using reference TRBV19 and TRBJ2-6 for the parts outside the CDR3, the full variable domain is DGGITQSPKYLFRKEGQNVTLSCEQNLNHDAMYWYRQDPGQGLRLIYYSQIVNDFQKGDIAEGYSVSREKKESFPLTVTSAQKNPTAFYLCASSIAGMYSGANVLTFGAGSRLTVL.

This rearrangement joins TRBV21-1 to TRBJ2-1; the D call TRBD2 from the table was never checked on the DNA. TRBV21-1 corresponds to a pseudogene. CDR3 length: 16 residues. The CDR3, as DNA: TGTGCCAGCAGCAAAGCGGGGGGGGTTTCCTACAATGAGCAGTTCTTC. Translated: CASSKAGGVSYNEQFF.